Listed below are T cell receptor beta chains from one sample, sequenced in a study of cytomegalovirus exposure and HLA in healthy donors. Generated by immunoSEQ multiplex PCR, the TCRdb table keeps only in-frame clones and is missing some. This repertoire shows roughly 140,000 clones, 85% to 90% found once; its top ten account for approximately 8.5%. The material sequenced was PBMCs. These receptor sequences come from a woman aged 18 to 35 in good health and CMV-seropositive. Both conserved end residues are part of each CDR3. D genes are given only for firm matches.

v_call: TRBV6-5; d_call: TRBD1; j_call: TRBJ2-5; cdr3_aa: CASSYVTGGETQYF
v_call: TRBV27; d_call: .; j_call: TRBJ1-4; cdr3_aa: CASSKRGNLSNEKLFF
v_call: TRBV15; d_call: .; j_call: TRBJ2-7; cdr3_aa: CATSRDRFYEQYF
v_call: TRBV20-1; d_call: .; j_call: TRBJ1-2; cdr3_aa: CSVTGSYGYTF
v_call: TRBV15; d_call: TRBD2; j_call: TRBJ2-7; cdr3_aa: CATSRGRTSYYEQYF
v_call: TRBV5-5; d_call: .; j_call: TRBJ1-6; cdr3_aa: CASSLGLGGDSPLHF
v_call: TRBV28; d_call: TRBD1; j_call: TRBJ2-1; cdr3_aa: CASSLLDRDNEQFF
v_call: TRBV11-1; d_call: TRBD1; j_call: TRBJ1-2; cdr3_aa: CASSHPTGDPYYGYTF
v_call: TRBV10-3; d_call: TRBD2; j_call: TRBJ2-5; cdr3_aa: CAIRVAGEETQYF
v_call: TRBV25-1; d_call: .; j_call: TRBJ2-5; cdr3_aa: CASSEWADRGETQYF
v_call: TRBV5-1; d_call: TRBD1; j_call: TRBJ2-1; cdr3_aa: CASSLRQGGDEQFF
v_call: TRBV25-1; d_call: TRBD1; j_call: TRBJ1-5; cdr3_aa: CASSGQGSGQPQHF
v_call: TRBV18; d_call: .; j_call: TRBJ1-5; cdr3_aa: CASSPDRNQPQHF
v_call: TRBV30; d_call: TRBD1; j_call: TRBJ2-1; cdr3_aa: CAWLDRSSYNEQFF
v_call: TRBV5-1; d_call: .; j_call: TRBJ2-7; cdr3_aa: CASSTGRGTLIYEQYF
v_call: TRBV7-8; d_call: .; j_call: TRBJ1-5; cdr3_aa: CASSPTAGRINQPQHF
v_call: TRBV9; d_call: .; j_call: TRBJ1-1; cdr3_aa: CASSSGGTNTEAFF
v_call: TRBV28; d_call: .; j_call: TRBJ2-7; cdr3_aa: CASSLSGLYEQYF
v_call: TRBV30; d_call: TRBD1; j_call: TRBJ2-7; cdr3_aa: CAWGTGIVYEQYF
v_call: TRBV30; d_call: .; j_call: TRBJ2-1; cdr3_aa: CAWSVINEQFF
v_call: TRBV27; d_call: TRBD2; j_call: TRBJ2-7; cdr3_aa: CASSFSGSGTYEQYF
v_call: TRBV7-6; d_call: .; j_call: TRBJ1-3; cdr3_aa: CASSVSGNTIYF
v_call: TRBV18; d_call: .; j_call: TRBJ1-1; cdr3_aa: CASSPLSQASSPNTEAFF
v_call: TRBV13; d_call: .; j_call: TRBJ2-7; cdr3_aa: CASSSGQSTYEQYF
v_call: TRBV10-1; d_call: .; j_call: TRBJ2-1; cdr3_aa: CASSDSAESEQFF
v_call: TRBV5-6; d_call: .; j_call: TRBJ1-3; cdr3_aa: CASSHYSGNTIYF
v_call: TRBV6-1; d_call: .; j_call: TRBJ1-4; cdr3_aa: CASSGQVPSLATNEKLFF
v_call: TRBV5-4; d_call: TRBD2; j_call: TRBJ2-1; cdr3_aa: CATFGLAGGPGSYNEQFF
v_call: TRBV19; d_call: .; j_call: TRBJ2-7; cdr3_aa: CASSHGNYEQYF
v_call: TRBV5-8; d_call: .; j_call: TRBJ2-7; cdr3_aa: CASSFPEYF
v_call: TRBV27; d_call: TRBD1; j_call: TRBJ1-6; cdr3_aa: CASSLRQGWDSPLHF
v_call: TRBV19; d_call: .; j_call: TRBJ1-5; cdr3_aa: CASSIRDTNQPQHF
v_call: TRBV9; d_call: .; j_call: TRBJ1-6; cdr3_aa: CASSVDGVDSPLHF
v_call: TRBV19; d_call: .; j_call: TRBJ2-6; cdr3_aa: CASSTLGESGANVLTF
v_call: TRBV6-5; d_call: .; j_call: TRBJ1-2; cdr3_aa: CASSYLTKRDRGYTF
v_call: TRBV29-1; d_call: .; j_call: TRBJ1-4; cdr3_aa: CSVETDTTNEKLFF
v_call: TRBV6-5; d_call: .; j_call: TRBJ1-4; cdr3_aa: CASSYRGGGGSEKLFF
v_call: TRBV19; d_call: .; j_call: TRBJ1-4; cdr3_aa: CASSINRADEKLFF
v_call: TRBV10-2; d_call: .; j_call: TRBJ1-2; cdr3_aa: CASSESETGNYGYTF
v_call: TRBV28; d_call: TRBD1; j_call: TRBJ2-7; cdr3_aa: CASSLRQGFLYEQYF
v_call: TRBV4-3; d_call: TRBD1; j_call: TRBJ1-1; cdr3_aa: CASSQEVGQFTEAFF
v_call: TRBV6-4; d_call: .; j_call: TRBJ1-6; cdr3_aa: CASRQQEGNSPLHF
v_call: TRBV30; d_call: .; j_call: TRBJ1-2; cdr3_aa: CAWRDSENYGYTF
v_call: TRBV9; d_call: .; j_call: TRBJ2-5; cdr3_aa: CASSRRVGETQYF
v_call: TRBV6-6; d_call: TRBD2; j_call: TRBJ2-7; cdr3_aa: CASSSPWRGIYEQYF
v_call: TRBV5-5; d_call: .; j_call: TRBJ1-2; cdr3_aa: CASNPSSGSHGYTF
v_call: TRBV6-5; d_call: .; j_call: TRBJ1-2; cdr3_aa: CASRYSTAGDYGYTF